This record covers a single T cell receptor (beta chain). Its antigen is unknown. Libraries were prepared by immunoSEQ multiplex PCR; TCRdb keeps only in-frame clonotypes and omits some of them. Among 300,000 to 450,000 clones listed, 92% were seen once. The data stem from a study of Ad26.COV2.S vaccination and SARS-CoV-2 variants. Broader study findings: Placebo recipients and vaccine recipients were similar in non-spike TCR breadth. From the TCR breadth and depth analyses, total T cell responses may have been underestimated. Substantial breadth in spike-specific CD8+ and CD4+ T cell responses was reportedly seen after vaccination. Individuals receiving vaccine had higher spike-specific TCR breadth than placebo recipients did.

Specimen: peripheral blood, collected after recovery from COVID-19. This receptor was identified in a human donor who had recovered from COVID-19.

CDR3 sequence reads: CASSAPYGGRGDGYTF. CDR3 nucleotide sequence: TGTGCCAGCAGTGCTCCCTATGGGGGGCGAGGGGATGGCTACACCTTC. J is TRBJ1-2 and V is TRBV2, with D possibly being TRBD1 (6 bases). V was clipped by 4 bases and J by 6 bases, with 21 bases between them. CDR1 is SNHLY and CDR2 is FYNNEI in the germline V gene. The CDR3 extends over 16 amino acids.